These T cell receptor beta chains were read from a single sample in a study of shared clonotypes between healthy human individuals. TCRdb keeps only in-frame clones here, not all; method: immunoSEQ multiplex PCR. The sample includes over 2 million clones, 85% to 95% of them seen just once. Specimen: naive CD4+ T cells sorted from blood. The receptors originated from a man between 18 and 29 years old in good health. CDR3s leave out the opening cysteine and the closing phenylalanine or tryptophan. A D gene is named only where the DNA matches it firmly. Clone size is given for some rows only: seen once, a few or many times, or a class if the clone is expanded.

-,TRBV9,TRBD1,ASSRTGSFDQPQH
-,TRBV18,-,ASSPTPPRPGSNQPQH
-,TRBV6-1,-,ASSEKTVQGRELF
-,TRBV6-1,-,ASSEGQPQH
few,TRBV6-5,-,ASSYGATYEQY
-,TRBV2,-,ASSEGIMGDTEAF
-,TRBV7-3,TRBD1,ASSPDRGQPQH
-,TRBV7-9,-,ALSAATNEKLF
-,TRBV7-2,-,ASRGSTDTQY
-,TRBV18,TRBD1,ASSPGTADKNTEAF
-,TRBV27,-,ASGYGYGMNTGELF
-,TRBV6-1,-,ASREGLDYGYT
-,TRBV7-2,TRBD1,ASSSTGGHTEAF
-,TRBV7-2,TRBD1,ASSWGQGPVNQPQH
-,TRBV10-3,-,AISASSYEQY
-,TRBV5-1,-,ASSLGGTYPNEQF
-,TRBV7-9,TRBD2,ASSLTGGTYEQY
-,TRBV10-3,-,AISEFGGQLHSGNTIY
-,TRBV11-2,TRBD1,ASSYLTGSGANVLT
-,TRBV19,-,ASSTVSGLSNQPQH
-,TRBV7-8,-,ASSFMGSGKNIQY
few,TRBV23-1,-,ASIRGGGFSNQPQH
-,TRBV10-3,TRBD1,AISETDRGRTEAF
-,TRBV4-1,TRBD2,ASSQGLAVRMGLNEQF
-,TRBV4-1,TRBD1,ASSLGTGDGNQPQH
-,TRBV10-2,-,ASTRKDISSTDTQY
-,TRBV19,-,ASSDRGFYEQY
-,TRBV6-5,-,ASRNRETQY
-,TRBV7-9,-,ASSEGVGGSEKLF
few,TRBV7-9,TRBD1,ASSRDRGTDTQY
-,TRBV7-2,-,ASSLDSNSNQPQH
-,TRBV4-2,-,ASSQEGGTYEQY
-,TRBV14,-,ASSQDQRWRVQETQY
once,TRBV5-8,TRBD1,ASSFQSAGQGFYNEQF
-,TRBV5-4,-,ASSSYGSYEQY
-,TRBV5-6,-,ASSFWSFLVSGANVLT
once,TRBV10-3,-,AISGGRVSTEAF
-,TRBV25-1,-,ASSAHSADTQY
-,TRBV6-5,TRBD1,ASSYSKGQGTYEQY
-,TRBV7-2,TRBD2,ASSRASGQETQY
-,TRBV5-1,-,ASSLEAGAQGNSPLH
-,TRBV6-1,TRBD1,ASSNPGQGYNEQF
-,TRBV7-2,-,ASSGGGKGADEQF
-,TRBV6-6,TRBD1,ASSYQGGNTEAF
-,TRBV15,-,ATSRAVGAGVGSYEQY
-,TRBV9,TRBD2,ASSPRTSGRDTQY
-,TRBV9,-,ASSVGAGSQETQY
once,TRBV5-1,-,ASSWADRYPTDTQY
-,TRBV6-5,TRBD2,ASSSGTSGSPEQF
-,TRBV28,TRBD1,ASSSKIRDRGIKYSNQPQH
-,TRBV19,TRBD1,ASSGTAVLDNQPQH
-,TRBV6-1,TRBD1,ASSLLGGQGYEQY
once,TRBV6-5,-,ASRGYSNQPQH